The next 15 T cell receptor beta chains were all read from a single sample in a study of cytomegalovirus exposure and HLA in healthy donors. The PCR made use of 60 Vbeta and 13 Jbeta primers. Produced via immunoSEQ multiplex PCR; TCRdb's table is partial and in-frame only. Of roughly 280,000 clones listed, just over 70% are singletons. Sequencing used PBMCs. All receptors come from a female donor in good health and CMV-seronegative.

The chain uses TRBV9 and TRBJ2-3, with TRBD2 matching over 8 bases. This CDR3 spans 16 amino acids. In germline, CDR1 is SGDLS, CDR2 YYNGEE. Trimming cost V 4 bases and J 0 bases; bases outside gene matches: 7. The CDR3 nucleotides are TGTGCCAGCAGCATGACGGGAGGGCCTAGCACAGATACGCAGTATTTT. This sequence encodes CASSMTGGPSTDTQYF. Combining the CDR3 with reference TRBV9 and TRBJ2-3 gives the whole variable domain DSGVTQTPKHLITATGQRVTLRCSPRSGDLSVYWYQQSLDQGLQFLIQYYNGEERAKGNILERFSAQQFPDLHSELNLSSLELGDSALYFCASSMTGGPSTDTQYFGPGTRLTVL.

The table lists this clone with a few counts. This chain links TRBV6-1 with TRBJ1-2; D might be TRBD1 (5 bases). The CDR3 has 13 residues. The germline V gene has CDR1 MNHNS and CDR2 SASEGT. The V end was cut by 6 bases, the J end by 8 bases, with 16 bases between. CDR3 residues: CASRLGGWGGYTF. The CDR3, as DNA: TGTGCCAGCAGATTAGGAGGGTGGGGCGGCTACACCTTC.

The V gene is TRBV5-1, the J gene TRBJ2-2; 9 bases match TRBD1. With V trimmed by 8 bases and J by 4 bases, 6 bases remained unmatched. The CDR3 sequence is 14 residues long. Germline loops: CDR1 SGHRS, CDR2 YFSETQ. CDR3 bases: TGCGCCAGTGAACAGGGGGCAGGCACCGGGGAGCTGTTTTTT. This encodes CASEQGAGTGELFF.

The V and J genes are TRBV4-1 and TRBJ2-1; 11 positions agree with TRBD2. V was clipped by 1 base and J by 0 bases; unmatched bases: 5. Germline V lookup: CDR1 MGHRA, CDR2 YSYEKL. The CDR3 has 18 residues. The CDR3 here is CASSQVGLAVSSYNEQFF. CDR3 coding DNA: TGCGCCAGCAGCCAAGTGGGACTAGCGGTTAGCTCCTACAATGAGCAGTTCTTC.

This clone was detected only once. The chain employs TRBV5-1 and TRBJ2-1; 7 nucleotides align to TRBD2. The CDR3 contains 15 residues. Germline CDR1 is SGHRS and CDR2 is YFSETQ. V dropped 0 bases and J dropped 4; count of bases not matched to a gene: 4. The CDR3: CASSLASGVYNEQFF. The CDR3 DNA sequence: TGCGCCAGCAGCTTGGCTAGCGGAGTATACAATGAGCAGTTCTTC.

The rearrangement links TRBV25-1 to TRBJ2-2; 7 bases fit TRBD1. Losses at the gene ends were 6 bases for V and 0 bases for J; bases not matched to a gene: 1. Germline V gene lookup returns CDR1 MGHDK and CDR2 SYGVNS. This CDR3 comprises 14 residues. The CDR3 region is CASSDRANTGELFF. The CDR3 DNA sequence: TGTGCCAGCAGCGACAGGGCGAACACCGGGGAGCTGTTTTTT.

The chain recombines TRBV19 with TRBJ1-3; D remains ambiguous. Germline V gene sequence: CDR1 LNHDA, CDR2 SQIVND (reference sequence). The CDR3 length is 16 residues. V shed 2 bases and J shed 0 bases, with 11 bases lying between them. In DNA, the CDR3 is TGTGCCAGTAGTATATATGTCGGAGTCTCTGGAAACACCATATATTTT. It encodes CASSIYVGVSGNTIYF. Full variable domain (missing parts from reference TRBV19 and TRBJ1-3): DGGITQSPKYLFRKEGQNVTLSCEQNLNHDAMYWYRQDPGQGLRLIYYSQIVNDFQKGDIAEGYSVSREKKESFPLTVTSAQKNPTAFYLCASSIYVGVSGNTIYFGEGSWLTVV.

This chain uses TRBV18 with TRBJ1-5; tentative D call: TRBD1 (6 bases). The CDR3 contains 13 residues. Trimming took off 5 bases at V and 6 bases at J, with 11 bases between the two ends. In germline, CDR1 is KGHSH, CDR2 LQKENI. This CDR3 reads CASSGGWGQPQHF. The CDR3 DNA reads TGTGCCAGCTCAGGGGGCTGGGGTCAGCCCCAGCATTTT. The full variable domain, in which reference TRBV18 and TRBJ1-5 provide the parts outside the CDR3, is NAGVMQNPRHLVRRRGQEARLRCSPMKGHSHVYWYRQLPEEGLKFMVYLQKENIIDESGMPKERFSAEFPKEGPSILRIQQVVRGDSAAYFCASSGGWGQPQHFGDGTRLSIL.

This clone was recorded a few times. The chain carries TRBV5-1 and TRBJ2-5, with TRBD1 matching 7 bases. Germline lookup yields CDR1 SGHRS and CDR2 YFSETQ. The CDR3 covers 16 residues. The trim removed 4 bases at V and 5 bases at J, leaving 14 bases unmatched. CDR3 sequence: CASSDPGQSLVETQYF. In DNA form, the CDR3 reads TGCGCCAGCAGCGACCCGGGACAGTCTTTAGTTGAGACCCAGTACTTC.

The rearrangement uses TRBV7-6 and TRBJ2-6; D ambiguous. This CDR3 spans 15 amino acids. Germline lookup yields CDR1 SGHVS and CDR2 FNYEAQ. V lost 5 bases and J 1 base, leaving 9 bases between the germline ends. CDR3 region: CASSPERSGANVLTF. The CDR3 DNA reads TGTGCCAGCAGCCCCGAACGGTCTGGGGCCAACGTCCTGACTTTC. The whole variable domain, filled in from reference TRBV7-6 and TRBJ2-6, reads GAGVSQSPRYKVTKRGQDVALRCDPISGHVSLYWYRQALGQGPEFLTYFNYEAQQDKSGLPNDRFSAERPEGSISTLTIQRTEQRDSAMYRCASSPERSGANVLTFGAGSRLTVL.

The CDR3 loop reads CASSLRDISTDAFF. CDR3 nucleotide sequence: TGTGCCAGCAGCTTGAGGGACATCTCCACAGACGCTTTCTTT. The V and J genes are TRBV7-9 and TRBJ1-1; possible D gene TRBD1, 6 bases. The CDR3 contains 14 residues. Germline V gene sequence: CDR1 SEHNR, CDR2 FQNEAQ (reference sequence). V dropped 3 bases and J dropped 11 bases, with 19 bases sitting between them.

This clone was counted a single time. V is TRBV27 and J is TRBJ2-5; perhaps TRBD1 as D (6 bases). V lost 3 bases and J 5 bases, leaving 13 bases between the germline ends. Germline CDR1 reads MNHEY; CDR2 reads SMNVEV (reference sequence). The CDR3 extends over 14 amino acids. CDR3 coding DNA: TGTGCCAGCAGTTTCTACAGGGCGAGCGAGACCCAGTACTTC. Translated, it gives CASSFYRASETQYF.

With respect to this clone: Other DNA sequences in the same sample also yield this CDR3. This chain joins TRBV6-5 and TRBJ2-7; D is undetermined. The CDR3 covers 11 residues. V lost 6 bases to trimming and J lost 6 bases, with 9 bases between them. Germline V gives CDR1 MNHEY, CDR2 SVGAGI. DNA of the CDR3: TGTGCCAGCAGCCACGGTCCCGAGCAGTACTTC. Translation gives CASSHGPEQYF.

This clone was recorded once. The chain employs TRBV27 and TRBJ1-1, with 8 bases aligning to TRBD1. The CDR3 has 13 amino acids. Germline CDR1 reads MNHEY; CDR2 reads SMNVEV (reference sequence). V lost 4 bases to trimming and J lost 5 bases; unmatched junction nucleotides: 3. CDR3 DNA: TGTGCCAGCAGTTCGACAGGGGTAACTGAAGCTTTCTTT. It is translated as CASSSTGVTEAFF.

V is TRBV6-7 and J is TRBJ1-2, with a possible D match to TRBD1 (6 bases). TRBV6-7 is known as an ORF, though its function is uncertain. The CDR3 spans 13 residues. V dropped 10 bases and J dropped 7 bases, with 19 bases sitting between them. The CDR3 DNA sequence: TGTGCCAACTTAGAGGGTGAAGGGGGTGGCTACACCTTC. The encoded protein is CANLEGEGGGYTF.